Listed here is a single TCR beta chain. The CDR3 is 16 residues long. Germline V lookup: CDR1 MNHEY, CDR2 SMNVEV (reference sequence). V lost 5 bases, J lost 3 bases, and 8 bases stayed unmatched. This table comes from immunoSEQ multiplex PCR, and its TCRdb copy is limited to in-frame clones, with some not included. The sample has some 330,000 clones, just over 85% seen once. The data originate from a study of blood T cell repertoires in COVID-19. Across the whole study: The origin of the acute and convalescent COVID-19 samples was the United States, Italy and Spain.

In terms of age and location, participants ranged from about 18 to 95 years and lived in about 25 US areas. Recovery meant two consecutive negative NP/OP PCR tests, professional clearance, or resolved symptoms. Material: PBMCs or T cells enriched from blood (not recorded which). This sequence joins TRBV27 and TRBJ2-2, with 8 bases aligning to TRBD2. The receptor was derived from a man aged 25 to 40 who had recovered from COVID-19. The CDR3, as DNA: TGTGCCAGCAGTGTCCGGGCGGGGGGTTACACCGGGGAGCTGTTTTTT. This sequence encodes CASSVRAGGYTGELFF.